A selection of T cell receptor beta chains follows, all from one sample in a study of blood T cell repertoires in COVID-19. Clones were read by immunoSEQ multiplex PCR, and TCRdb kept only the in-frame ones, dropping some. The table has 150,000 to 200,000 clones, about 90% seen once. Material: peripheral blood. These receptors were taken from a man between 60 and 70 years old with acute or convalescent COVID-19. The CDR3 runs from the conserved cysteine through the conserved F or W. Each record gives: clone size, D gene, V gene, J gene, CDR3 protein, CDR3 DNA. The D gene is left open where the match is weak. Where a row states a size, it is once, few, many or the class of an expanded clone; other rows omit it.

>once|NA|TRBV5-6|TRBJ1-5
CASSPGGGSGNQPQHF
TGTGCCAGCAGCCCCGGTGGAGGGTCGGGCAATCAGCCCCAGCATTTT
>NA|NA|TRBV11-2|TRBJ1-5
CASSEAGSRGNQPQHF
TGTGCCAGCAGCGAGGCGGGGAGTCGGGGCAATCAGCCCCAGCATTTT
>NA|NA|TRBV5-1|TRBJ1-4
CASSLQPGTNEKLFF
TGCGCCAGCAGCTTACAGCCAGGGACTAATGAAAAACTGTTTTTT
>NA|NA|TRBV19|TRBJ1-5
CASSIDLRAFGNQPQHF
TGTGCCAGTAGTATAGATCTCAGGGCCTTTGGCAATCAGCCCCAGCATTTT
>NA|TRBD1|TRBV4-1|TRBJ1-4
CASSQDLGGVSTNEKLFF
TGCGCCAGCAGCCAAGATTTAGGGGGCGTGAGTACTAATGAAAAACTGTTTTTT
>NA|TRBD2|TRBV19|TRBJ2-3
CASSILSGGAGFADTQYF
TGTGCCAGTAGTATATTAAGCGGGGGGGCTGGGTTTGCAGATACGCAGTATTTT
>NA|TRBD2|TRBV7-2|TRBJ2-2
CASSLAGTTNTGELFF
TGTGCCAGCAGCTTAGCCGGGACTACGAACACCGGGGAGCTGTTTTTT
>NA|NA|TRBV5-1|TRBJ2-7
CASSVHPTGTEGYEQYF
TGCGCCAGCAGCGTACACCCCACCGGGACTGAAGGCTACGAGCAGTACTTC
>NA|NA|TRBV9|TRBJ1-1
CASSPVGGFTEAFF
TGTGCCAGCAGCCCAGTCGGGGGTTTCACTGAAGCTTTCTTT
>NA|NA|TRBV7-9|TRBJ1-4
CASSLVSGLKVRTNEKLFF
TGTGCCAGCAGCTTAGTTTCAGGGCTGAAGGTGCGAACTAATGAAAAACTGTTTTTT
>few|NA|TRBV7-2|TRBJ2-1
CASSFRALNEQFF
TGTGCCAGCAGCTTCAGGGCCCTCAATGAGCAGTTCTTC
>NA|NA|TRBV3-1/TRBV3-2|TRBJ2-1
CASSSLTGQSEFF
TGTGCCAGCAGCAGTTTGACCGGACAGTCAGAGTTCTTC